A single T cell receptor beta chain is shown here with its context. V lost 1 base and J 6 bases, leaving 10 bases between the germline ends. The CDR3 is 14 amino acids. Germline loops: CDR1 MNHEY, CDR2 SMNVEV (reference sequence). Authors' data handling: Amplifying reference gene primers gave estimates of nucleated cell counts. Only in-frame clones appear in the TCRdb table, and some are missing; sequencing was by immunoSEQ multiplex PCR. The V and J calls and clone size were taken over from that table, and D and trimming were inferred from the DNA. The sample carries about 120,000 clones, less than 90% recorded once. This sample was included in a study of blood T cell repertoires in COVID-19. Study information: Collection of acute and convalescent COVID-19 samples took place in the United States, Italy and Spain. T cells, B-cell-depleted T cells, or PBMCs provided the cDNA or gDNA that served as material.

Sequencing was done on a sample of peripheral blood. The chain is built from TRBV27 and TRBJ1-5; D is unclear. The receptor's source is a young man with acute or convalescent COVID-19. CDR3 protein: CASSLFGESQPQHF. In DNA form, the CDR3 reads TGTGCCAGCAGTTTATTCGGGGAATCTCAGCCCCAGCATTTT.